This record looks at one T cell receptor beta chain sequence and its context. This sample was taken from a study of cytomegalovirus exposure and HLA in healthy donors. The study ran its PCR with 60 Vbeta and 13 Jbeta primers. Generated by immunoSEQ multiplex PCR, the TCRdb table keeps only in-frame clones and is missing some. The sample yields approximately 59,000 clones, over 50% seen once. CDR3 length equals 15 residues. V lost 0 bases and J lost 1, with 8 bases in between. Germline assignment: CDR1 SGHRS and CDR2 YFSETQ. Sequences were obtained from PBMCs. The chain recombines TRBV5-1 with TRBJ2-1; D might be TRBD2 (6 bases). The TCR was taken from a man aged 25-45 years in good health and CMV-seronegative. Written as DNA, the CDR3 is TGCGCCAGCAGCTTGGTTGGGGGGTCCTACAATGAGCAGTTCTTC. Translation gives CASSLVGGSYNEQFF.